This T cell receptor (beta chain) was sequenced in a study of blood T cell repertoires in COVID-19. The overall study: Samples of COVID-19 (acute and convalescent) were obtained from the United States, Italy and Spain. T cells, B-cell-depleted T cells, or PBMCs supplied cDNA or gDNA.

Clones were sequenced by immunoSEQ multiplex PCR, and TCRdb holds only the in-frame ones, with some missing. The data show about 220,000 clones, around 80% seen once. The length of the CDR3 is 15 residues. The trim removed 4 bases at V and 4 bases at J, leaving 6 bases unmatched. Looked up from germline, CDR1 is SGHDT and CDR2 is YYEEEE. The genes are TRBV5-6 and TRBJ2-7; 12 nucleotides match TRBD2. Sequences were obtained from peripheral blood. This TCR derives from a man aged 50-59 years with active or convalescent COVID-19. CDR3 residues: CASSDLAGGLYEQYF. The DNA of the CDR3 is TGTGCCAGCAGCGATCTAGCGGGAGGGCTTTACGAGCAGTACTTC.